The 32 T cell receptor beta chains presented below share a single source sample, sequenced in a study of PD-1 blockade in classical Hodgkin lymphoma. No patient escaped relapse after autologous stem cell transplantation, and brentuximab vedotin exposure varied. Data came from immunoSEQ multiplex PCR; TCRdb stores just in-frame clones and leaves some out. The sample records approximately 27,000 clones, more than 75% being singletons. Sequencing used peripheral blood mononuclear cells (PBMCs), obtained at baseline. The origin of the receptors is a human donor with classical Hodgkin lymphoma.

This rearrangement joins TRBV7-9 to TRBJ2-7; D possibly corresponds to TRBD1 (7 bases). In germline, CDR1 is SEHNR, CDR2 FQNEAQ (reference sequence). Trimming stripped 5 bases from V and 6 bases from J, with 14 bases between. The CDR3 has 13 residues. In DNA form, the CDR3 reads TGTGCCAGCAGCCCGCGACAGGGAGGCGAGCAGTACTTC. The encoded protein is CASSPRQGGEQYF.

The chain recombines TRBV5-1 with TRBJ1-1; D is uncertain. Per the germline V gene, CDR1 is SGHRS and CDR2 is YFSETQ. This CDR3 region has 14 residues. The V end lost 0 bases, the J end lost 5 bases, and 11 bases lay between the germline ends. The CDR3 sequence: CASSLGGKLTEAFF. The CDR3 bases are TGCGCCAGCAGCTTGGGCGGGAAGTTAACTGAAGCTTTCTTT. The full variable domain, its missing parts supplied by reference TRBV5-1 and TRBJ1-1, is KAGVTQTPRYLIKTRGQQVTLSCSPISGHRSVSWYQQTPGQGLQFLFEYFSETQRNKGNFPGRFSGRQFSNSRSEMNVSTLELGDSALYLCASSLGGKLTEAFFGQGTRLTVV.

V and J are TRBV5-1 and TRBJ2-3; no definite D call. V was shortened by 4 bases and J by 0 bases, with 12 bases between the two germline ends. Germline V gene lookup returns CDR1 SGHRS and CDR2 YFSETQ. The CDR3 runs 15 residues. In nucleotides, the CDR3 is TGCGCCAGCAGCCTTAGACTCTCTAGCACAGATACGCAGTATTTT. It translates to CASSLRLSSTDTQYF.

The CDR3 is CAISETGFSTDTQYF. CDR3 DNA: TGTGCCATCAGTGAGACAGGGTTCAGCACAGATACGCAGTATTTT. The chain couples TRBV10-3 to TRBJ2-3; a weak D match, TRBD1 (6 bases). Trimming took off 2 bases at V and 0 bases at J, with 9 bases between the two ends. The CDR3 consists of 15 residues. The germline CDR1 and CDR2 sequences are ENHRY and SYGVKD.

The chain recombines TRBV7-9 with TRBJ1-1; tentative D call: TRBD1 (5 bases). Trimming shortened V by 4 bases and J by 2 bases, and 11 bases separated the two germline ends. From germline, CDR1 is SEHNR and CDR2 FQNEAQ (reference sequence). This CDR3 has 14 amino acids. CDR3 sequence: CASSSLQGNTEAFF. The DNA for the CDR3 is TGTGCCAGCAGCTCGCTTCAGGGAAACACTGAAGCTTTCTTT.

This rearrangement joins TRBV4-2 to TRBJ1-2; D perhaps matches TRBD1 (5 bases). V dropped 0 bases and J dropped 0 bases, with 11 bases sitting between them. Germline V gene lookup returns CDR1 LGHNA and CDR2 YNFKEQ. The CDR3 runs to 16 residues. CDR3 sequence: CASSQDRGGPNYGYTF. DNA for the CDR3: TGTGCCAGCAGCCAAGATCGGGGGGGACCTAACTATGGCTACACCTTC.

As to this clone: Sequence at one end of the junction differs from germline and may be a read error. The identical CDR3 is also encoded by other nucleotide sequences in the sample. The chain couples TRBV5-1 to TRBJ2-7; D ambiguous. The CDR3 has 15 amino acids. Germline V gene sequence: CDR1 SGHRS, CDR2 YFSETQ. CDR3 residues: CASSFPGSSSYEQYF. The DNA for the CDR3 is TGCGCTAGCAGCTTCCCTGGCTCTAGCTCCTACGAGCAGTACTTC.

The chain is built from TRBV6-5 and TRBJ2-3; 8 bases align to TRBD1. Germline trimming cut 2 bases from V and 1 base from J; bases unmatched to any gene: 5. The germline gives CDR1 MNHEY, CDR2 SVGAGI. The CDR3 is 16 amino acids. The CDR3 region has the DNA TGTGCCAGCAGTTACGCGGACAGGGTTGGCACAGATACGCAGTATTTT. This codes for CASSYADRVGTDTQYF.

The genes are TRBV18 and TRBJ1-3, with 9 positions matching TRBD1. V shed 2 bases, J shed 0 bases, and the junction held 2 bases outside the gene matches. The germline CDR1 and CDR2 sequences are KGHSH and LQKENI. The CDR3 spans 16 residues. The CDR3 DNA is TGTGCCAGCTCACCATTGGGACAGGGCTCTGGAAACACCATATATTTT. This codes for CASSPLGQGSGNTIYF.

This clone came up once. V is TRBV6-6 and J is TRBJ1-1, with unresolved D. Germline CDR1 is MNHNY and CDR2 is SVGAGI (reference sequence). The V and J ends lost 5 bases and 0 bases respectively, with 13 bases between them. The CDR3 length is 15 residues. As DNA, the CDR3 is TGTGCCAGCAGTCCCGAGACCTTTATGAACACTGAAGCTTTCTTT. This translates into CASSPETFMNTEAFF.

Written as DNA, the CDR3 is TGCGCCAGCAGCCTGTCTAGCGGGGGGCCGAAAGAGCAGTTCTTC. Protein: CASSLSSGGPKEQFF. The chain joins TRBV5-1 to TRBJ2-1; 11 nucleotides match TRBD2. The CDR3 is 15 residues long. The ends lost 4 bases at V and 10 bases at J; junction bases unmatched: 10. Germline loops: CDR1 SGHRS, CDR2 YFSETQ.

The chain carries TRBV7-2 and TRBJ2-7; tentative D call: TRBD1 (6 bases). The CDR3 length is 15 residues. The ends were cut back, 3 bases at V and 6 bases at J, with 18 bases in the middle. Germline CDR1 SGHTA, CDR2 FQGNSA. The CDR3 nucleotides are TGTGCCAGCAGCTTCTCGGGACAACCGGGTTCCGAGCAGTACTTC. This translates into CASSFSGQPGSEQYF. The whole variable domain, filled in from reference TRBV7-2 and TRBJ2-7, reads GAGVSQSPSNKVTEKGKDVELRCDPISGHTALYWYRQSLGQGLEFLIYFQGNSAPDKSGLPSDRFSAERTGGSVSTLTIQRTQQEDSAVYLCASSFSGQPGSEQYFGPGTRLTVT.

This rearrangement joins TRBV7-9 to TRBJ2-3; D possibly uses TRBD1 or TRBD2 (6 bases each). This CDR3 spans 18 amino acids. Deletions cut 5 bases from V and 2 bases from J, with 23 bases between. Germline-derived CDR1 and CDR2 are SEHNR and FQNEAQ (reference sequence). The CDR3 DNA follows: TGTGCCAGCAGCCCCACCTGGGTCTTGACGGGGGCCACAGATACGCAGTATTTT. Protein product: CASSPTWVLTGATDTQYF.

The CDR3 protein is CASSFARGTEAFF. In nucleotides, the CDR3 is TGTGCCAGCAGCTTCGCACGAGGAACCGAAGCTTTCTTT. The V gene is TRBV7-8, the J gene TRBJ1-1; no clear D. Germline loops: CDR1 SGHVS, CDR2 FQNEAQ. With 3 bases removed from V and 8 bases from J, the gap between germline ends came to 13 bases. CDR3 length equals 13 residues.

The rearrangement links TRBV6-6 to TRBJ1-3; 7 nucleotides agree with TRBD1. Germline CDR1 reads MNHNY; CDR2 reads SVGAGI (reference sequence). The CDR3 runs to 14 residues. Unmatched junction bases numbered 5, after V lost 7 bases and J lost 2 bases. For the CDR3, the DNA is TGTGCCAGCAAGAGGGACAGTGCTGGAAACACCATATATTTT. The encoded protein is CASKRDSAGNTIYF.

J is TRBJ2-5 and V is TRBV6-1; no reliable D call. The V end was cut by 0 bases, the J end by 3 bases, with 5 bases between. The CDR3 is 13 residues long. Germline V gene data show CDR1 as MNHNS and CDR2 as SASEGT. The CDR3 nucleotides are TGTGCCAGCAGTGAAGCCTCCAAAGAGACCCAGTACTTC. This translates into CASSEASKETQYF.

V is TRBV7-9 and J is TRBJ2-7; D is possibly TRBD2 (5 bases). Trimming stripped 1 base from V and 2 bases from J, with 12 bases between. Germline-derived CDR1 and CDR2 are SEHNR and FQNEAQ (reference sequence). This CDR3 has 15 amino acids. The CDR3 sequence: CASSLGAVPTYEQYF. DNA of the CDR3: TGTGCCAGCAGCTTAGGAGCGGTCCCGACCTACGAGCAGTACTTC.

The chain uses TRBV5-1 and TRBJ1-4; 10 positions match TRBD1. The ends lost 4 bases at V and 8 bases at J; junction bases unmatched: 8. The V gene's germline CDR1 is SGHRS and CDR2 YFSETQ. There are 15 residues in the CDR3. CDR3 bases: TGCGCCAGCAGCCCGCAAGGGACAGGGGACGAAAAACTGTTTTTT. Residues: CASSPQGTGDEKLFF.

This clone was picked up a small number of times. The rearrangement joins TRBV5-5 to TRBJ2-5; D is ambiguous. Germline-derived CDR1 and CDR2 are SGHKS and YYEKEE (reference sequence). This CDR3 is built from 15 residues. The ends were cut back, 0 bases at V and 3 bases at J, with 12 bases in the middle. The CDR3 loop reads CASSLGADPKETQYF. The DNA of the CDR3 is TGTGCCAGCAGCTTGGGAGCAGACCCTAAAGAGACCCAGTACTTC.

The rearrangement uses TRBV7-9 and TRBJ1-3; D is uncertain. CDR1 is SEHNR and CDR2 is FQNEAQ in the germline V gene (reference sequence). The CDR3 is made up of 14 amino acids. Trimming took 1 base from V and 4 from J, leaving 8 bases between them. The CDR3 coding sequence is TGTGCCAGCAGCTTAGGGTTAGGGGGAAACACCATATATTTT. Translated, it gives CASSLGLGGNTIYF.

The rearrangement uses TRBV27 and TRBJ1-5; D unresolved. Germline CDR1 MNHEY, CDR2 SMNVEV (reference sequence). Trimming removed 5 bases from V and 5 bases from J, with 4 bases in between. The CDR3 is 11 residues long. CDR3 DNA: TGTGCCAGCAGTACATATCAGCCCCAGCATTTT. Encoded protein: CASSTYQPQHF.

This clone came up a few times. This sequence joins TRBV7-9 and TRBJ2-5; D remains ambiguous. CDR3 size: 15 residues. The germline V gene has CDR1 SEHNR and CDR2 FQNEAQ (reference sequence). V was cut by 1 base and J by 5 bases, with 14 bases left in between. The CDR3 region is CASSLDRLFGETQYF. The CDR3 DNA sequence: TGTGCCAGCAGCTTAGATCGGCTTTTCGGGGAGACCCAGTACTTC.

The chain uses TRBV11-1 and TRBJ2-1; 15 bases line up with TRBD2. V lost 5 bases to trimming and J lost 7 bases; unmatched junction nucleotides: 3. The CDR3 is 15 amino acids. Germline V gene data show CDR1 as SGHAT and CDR2 as FQDESV (reference sequence). The CDR3 nucleotides are TGTGCCAGCAGCCGGGGACTAGCGGGGGGAAATGAGCAGTTCTTC. This encodes CASSRGLAGGNEQFF.

The J gene is TRBJ2-2, the V gene TRBV6-6, with D perhaps assigned TRBD1 or TRBD2 (6 bases each). There are 12 residues in the CDR3. Trimming pared 6 bases from V and 6 bases from J, leaving 8 bases between. CDR1 and CDR2 from the germline V gene are MNHNY and SVGAGI (reference sequence). The CDR3 reads CASREGAGELFF. The CDR3 DNA follows: TGTGCCAGCAGGGAGGGGGCCGGGGAGCTGTTTTTT.

The CDR3 protein is CAISAASGGDNEQFF. In DNA, the CDR3 is TGTGCCATCAGTGCAGCTAGCGGGGGAGACAATGAGCAGTTCTTC. This rearrangement joins TRBV10-3 to TRBJ2-1; 10 bases match TRBD2. The CDR3 is 15 amino acids. Germline V gives CDR1 ENHRY, CDR2 SYGVKD. V gave up 4 bases and J gave up 5 bases; unmatched junction bases: 5.

CDR3 sequence: CASSLVGQGTSEQYF. The CDR3 bases are TGTGCCAGCAGCTTAGTCGGGCAGGGAACCAGCGAGCAGTACTTC. V and J are TRBV7-8 and TRBJ2-7; D is possibly TRBD1 (5 bases). This CDR3 contains 15 residues. Looked up from germline, CDR1 is SGHVS and CDR2 is FQNEAQ. The ends were cut back, 1 base at V and 6 bases at J, with 16 bases in the middle.

The chain combines TRBV7-9 with TRBJ2-7; unclear D gene. Germline loops: CDR1 SEHNR, CDR2 FQNEAQ (reference sequence). V lost 3 bases and J 5 bases, leaving 11 bases between the germline ends. CDR3 length: 13 amino acids. CDR3 bases: TGTGCCAGCAGCTTTTATAAGGTGGACGAGCAGTACTTC. Protein product: CASSFYKVDEQYF.

The V gene is TRBV5-1, the J gene TRBJ2-1; 10 nucleotides line up with TRBD1. Germline V gives CDR1 SGHRS, CDR2 YFSETQ. V lost 2 bases and J lost 6; bases outside the gene matches: 11. There are 17 residues in the CDR3. The CDR3 DNA follows: TGCGCCAGCAGCTTACCCCCGGGACAGGGGATGTTCAATGAGCAGTTCTTC. It yields the protein CASSLPPGQGMFNEQFF.

The J gene is TRBJ1-4, the V gene TRBV5-1; 8 bases agree with TRBD1. This CDR3 region has 15 residues. V lost 0 bases and J lost 6; bases outside the gene matches: 4. Per germline, CDR1 SGHRS and CDR2 YFSETQ. CDR3 sequence: CASSLGTGGDEKLFF. CDR3 bases: TGCGCCAGCAGCTTGGGAACAGGGGGGGATGAAAAACTGTTTTTT.

The chain employs TRBV5-4 and TRBJ2-5; the D gene is possibly TRBD2 (5 bases). V was pared by 4 bases and J by 2 bases, with 12 bases between. This CDR3 comprises 14 residues. CDR1 is SGHNT, CDR2 YYREEE, per germline (reference sequence). In DNA, the CDR3 is TGTGCCAGCAGCCCCCCCACGGGGCAAGAGACCCAGTACTTC. Its protein is CASSPPTGQETQYF.

As for this clone: The sample has other DNA sequences that encode this CDR3 too. The chain has TRBV5-1 and TRBJ2-5; no clear D. Deletions cut 4 bases from V and 4 bases from J, with 8 bases between. The CDR3 totals 12 residues. The germline V gene encodes CDR1 SGHRS and CDR2 YFSETQ. CDR3 DNA: TGCGCCAGCAGCGCCGGATTAGAGACCCAGTACTTC. It translates to CASSAGLETQYF.

The V call is TRBV7-2, the J call TRBJ2-3; 12 bases are shared with TRBD2. Losses at the gene ends were 6 bases for V and 7 bases for J; bases not matched to a gene: 5. CDR1 and CDR2 from the germline V gene are SGHTA and FQGNSA. The length of the CDR3 is 14 residues. The CDR3 region is CASRVTSGGNTQYF. The CDR3 coding sequence is TGTGCCAGCAGGGTGACTAGCGGGGGAAATACGCAGTATTTT.